A selection of T cell receptor beta chains follows, all from one sample in a study of cytomegalovirus exposure and HLA in healthy donors. The protocol was immunoSEQ multiplex PCR, while the TCRdb copy is restricted to in-frame clones and leaves out a portion. The data contain more than 95,000 clones, about 79% of them singletons. The sample consisted of PBMCs. The receptors originated from a man in his 60s in good health and CMV-seropositive. CDR3s include the opening cysteine and the closing phenylalanine or tryptophan. The D gene is left open where the match is weak. The size field is filled for only some rows; it gives once, few, many or a size class.

clone size: once
J gene: TRBJ1-1
V gene: TRBV5-1
D gene: -
CDR3 DNA: TGCGCCAGCAGCTTGAACAGTAATACTGAAGCTTTCTTT
CDR3 protein: CASSLNSNTEAFF

clone size: few
J gene: TRBJ1-5
V gene: TRBV7-2
D gene: -
CDR3 DNA: TGTGCCAGCAGCCCAGAGACACAGCTCAATCAGCCCCAGCATTTT
CDR3 protein: CASSPETQLNQPQHF

clone size: -
J gene: TRBJ2-7
V gene: TRBV19
D gene: TRBD1
CDR3 DNA: TGTGCCAGTAGTATAGTTAGACAGGGGACCTACGAGCAGTACTTC
CDR3 protein: CASSIVRQGTYEQYF

clone size: -
J gene: TRBJ1-3
V gene: TRBV18
D gene: -
CDR3 DNA: TGTGCCAGCTCACCACCACAGGCCCCCTCTGGAAACACCATATATTTT
CDR3 protein: CASSPPQAPSGNTIYF

clone size: -
J gene: TRBJ2-7
V gene: TRBV7-2
D gene: -
CDR3 DNA: TGTGCCAGCAGCTCCAGGGGCGGGTACGAGCAGTACTTC
CDR3 protein: CASSSRGGYEQYF

clone size: once
J gene: TRBJ2-6
V gene: TRBV5-1
D gene: TRBD1
CDR3 DNA: TGCGCCAGCAGCAACCTGACAGGGGCTGGGGCCAACGTCCTGACTTTC
CDR3 protein: CASSNLTGAGANVLTF

clone size: -
J gene: TRBJ2-1
V gene: TRBV10-3
D gene: -
CDR3 DNA: TGTGCCATCGGGGTTCAGGGAATCTACAATGAGCAGTTCTTC
CDR3 protein: CAIGVQGIYNEQFF

clone size: -
J gene: TRBJ1-3
V gene: TRBV5-1
D gene: TRBD1
CDR3 DNA: TGCGCCAGCAGTTTGGACAGGGGAGGAAACACCATATATTTT
CDR3 protein: CASSLDRGGNTIYF

clone size: -
J gene: TRBJ1-1
V gene: TRBV7-7
D gene: -
CDR3 DNA: TGTGCCAGCAGCGCCATCCCCATAACGGGGGACACTGAAGCTTTCTTT
CDR3 protein: CASSAIPITGDTEAFF

clone size: once
J gene: TRBJ1-2
V gene: TRBV29-1
D gene: -
CDR3 DNA: TGCAGCGTCACAGACCGGCCTAACTATGGCTACACCTTC
CDR3 protein: CSVTDRPNYGYTF

clone size: once
J gene: TRBJ2-1
V gene: TRBV6-1
D gene: TRBD2
CDR3 DNA: TGTGCCAGCAGTGATCGTGGCGGGGGGGCGTATGAGCAGTTCTTC
CDR3 protein: CASSDRGGGAYEQFF

clone size: -
J gene: TRBJ1-5
V gene: TRBV5-6
D gene: -
CDR3 DNA: TGTGCCAGCAGCAAGCTTAATCAGCCCCAGCATTTT
CDR3 protein: CASSKLNQPQHF

clone size: -
J gene: TRBJ1-2
V gene: TRBV27
D gene: TRBD1
CDR3 DNA: TGTGCCAGCAGTTTGACAGGGGTTAACGGCTACACCTTC
CDR3 protein: CASSLTGVNGYTF

clone size: -
J gene: TRBJ2-4
V gene: TRBV7-8
D gene: TRBD2
CDR3 DNA: TGTGCCAGCAGCTTTCCTATGACCGGGACTAGCACAAACATTCAGTACTTC
CDR3 protein: CASSFPMTGTSTNIQYF

clone size: -
J gene: TRBJ1-3
V gene: TRBV7-8
D gene: TRBD1
CDR3 DNA: TGTGCCAGCAGCAACCGGGACAGGGGCTTATCCTCGGGAAACACCATATATTTT
CDR3 protein: CASSNRDRGLSSGNTIYF

clone size: -
J gene: TRBJ2-2
V gene: TRBV11-2
D gene: TRBD1
CDR3 DNA: TGTGCCAGCAGCACGACAGGGGCCGCCGGGGAGCTGTTTTTT
CDR3 protein: CASSTTGAAGELFF

clone size: -
J gene: TRBJ2-3
V gene: TRBV20-1
D gene: -
CDR3 DNA: TGCAGTGCTAACTACTTAGATACGCAGTATTTT
CDR3 protein: CSANYLDTQYF

clone size: few
J gene: TRBJ2-3
V gene: TRBV6-4
D gene: TRBD2
CDR3 DNA: TGTGCCAGCAGTGACTCGAGCGGGGGGGCCACAGATACGCAGTATTTT
CDR3 protein: CASSDSSGGATDTQYF

clone size: -
J gene: TRBJ1-4
V gene: TRBV6-1
D gene: TRBD1
CDR3 DNA: TGTGCCAGCAGTGGACAGGGACCGAGAGAAAAACTGTTTTTT
CDR3 protein: CASSGQGPREKLFF

clone size: -
J gene: TRBJ2-1
V gene: TRBV27
D gene: TRBD2
CDR3 DNA: TGTGCCAGCAGTGCCCCAGGGGCGGGGGGCTACAATGAGCAGTTCTTC
CDR3 protein: CASSAPGAGGYNEQFF

clone size: few
J gene: TRBJ2-1
V gene: TRBV18
D gene: TRBD2
CDR3 DNA: TGTGCCAGCTCAGCCGCTAGCGGGGGCTACAATGAGCAGTTCTTC
CDR3 protein: CASSAASGGYNEQFF

clone size: -
J gene: TRBJ1-1
V gene: TRBV7-2
D gene: -
CDR3 DNA: TGTGCCAGCATAGAGAGTCTGGGCAGGGTTGTTGTTGAAGCTTTCTTT
CDR3 protein: CASIESLGRVVVEAFF

clone size: -
J gene: TRBJ1-1
V gene: TRBV9
D gene: -
CDR3 DNA: TGTGCCAGCAGCGTCGCTAATTCGGAGACTGAAGCTTTCTTT
CDR3 protein: CASSVANSETEAFF